The present entry profiles one T cell receptor (beta chain) with its context. These data come from a study of blood T cell repertoires in COVID-19. V was trimmed by 6 bases and J by 1 base, leaving 12 bases between them. In germline, CDR1 is KGHSY, CDR2 FQNENV. CDR3 length equals 14 residues. Libraries were prepared by immunoSEQ multiplex PCR; TCRdb keeps only in-frame clonotypes and omits some of them. The sample yields 200,000 to 250,000 clones, 80% seen once. Sequencing input: PBMCs or T cells enriched from blood (not recorded which). This clonotype was sampled from a woman aged 35 to 49 with acute COVID-19. V and J are TRBV16 and TRBJ1-1; weak D call: TRBD1 (6 bases). The CDR3 is CASSPRGQNTEAFF. The CDR3 coding sequence is TGTGCCAGCAGTCCCAGGGGCCAGAACACTGAAGCTTTCTTT.